This T cell receptor beta chain emerged from a study of cytomegalovirus exposure and HLA in healthy donors. About the study: Approximately 190 million T cells yielded some 100 million unique TCR beta sequences, as an earlier analysis found. General study results and limits: Presence/absence analyses rested on an assumption that sequencing depth was roughly uniform across donors.

Primers: 60 Vbeta forward and 13 Jbeta reverse. Only in-frame clones appear in the TCRdb table, and some are missing; sequencing was by immunoSEQ multiplex PCR. The repertoire holds some 120,000 clones, with roughly 9.9% as singletons. Trimming took off 2 bases at V and 4 bases at J, with 8 bases between the two ends. This CDR3 has 14 amino acids. From germline, CDR1 is MNHEY and CDR2 SVGAGI. This clone was seen more than once but under ten times. What it binds is unknown. The sequence was obtained from a man aged 25 to 40 in good health and CMV-seronegative. The sample taken for sequencing was PBMCs. V usage is TRBV6-5 and J usage is TRBJ1-4; D unresolved. CDR3 region: CASSYLRINEKLFF. The CDR3 nucleotides read TGTGCCAGCAGTTACCTCAGGATTAATGAAAAACTGTTTTTT.